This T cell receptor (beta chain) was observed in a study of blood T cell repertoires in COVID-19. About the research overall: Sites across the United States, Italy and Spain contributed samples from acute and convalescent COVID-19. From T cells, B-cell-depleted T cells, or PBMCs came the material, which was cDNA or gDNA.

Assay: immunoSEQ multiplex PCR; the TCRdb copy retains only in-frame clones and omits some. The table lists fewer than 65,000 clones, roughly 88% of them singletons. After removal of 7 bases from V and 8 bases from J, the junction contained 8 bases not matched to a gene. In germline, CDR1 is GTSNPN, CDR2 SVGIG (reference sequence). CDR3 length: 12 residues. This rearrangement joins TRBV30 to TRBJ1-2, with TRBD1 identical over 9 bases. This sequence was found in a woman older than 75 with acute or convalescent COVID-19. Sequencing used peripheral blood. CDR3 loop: CALQQGAQGYTF. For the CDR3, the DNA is TGTGCCTTACAACAGGGGGCGCAGGGCTACACCTTC.